The 14 T cell receptor beta chains in this list originate from one sample, sequenced in a study of identical twins. MiXCR was run by TCRdb on the 5' RACE reads, yielding one entry per CDR3 protein. The top ten clones hold less than 0.5% of a sample with 450,000 to 650,000 distinct CDR3 sequences, approximately 16% of them seen once. Another study also made use of these data, one on yellow fever vaccine responses in identical twins.

Sequencing input: CD4+ T cells sorted from blood. Source of these receptors: a woman under 30 in good health.

The V gene is TRBV28, the J gene TRBJ2-1, with D possibly being TRBD1 (6 bases). Trimming left V 8 bases short and J 9 bases short, with 20 bases between. CDR3 length: 14 amino acids. Germline V gene data show CDR1 as MDHEN and CDR2 as SYDVKM. The CDR3 sequence is CASLRGRSLIEQFF. The CDR3 DNA reads as TGTGCCAGCCTCAGGGGAAGGAGCCTAATTGAGCAGTTCTTC.

The rearrangement uses TRBV25-1 and TRBJ1-2; D not certain. CDR3 length: 13 amino acids. Germline values: CDR1 MGHDK, CDR2 SYGVNS. V was shortened by 7 bases and J by 4 bases, with 13 bases between the two germline ends. CDR3 sequence reads: CASNSGSAYGYTF. The CDR3 DNA reads as TGTGCCAGCAATTCGGGCAGTGCCTATGGCTACACCTTC.

This clonotype was seen a few times. The chain combines TRBV6-1 with TRBJ1-4; 8 bases are a match to TRBD1. Trimming cost V 6 bases and J 6 bases; bases outside gene matches: 6. The CDR3 runs to 14 residues. Germline V gives CDR1 MNHNS, CDR2 SASEGT. The CDR3 sequence is CASRNGQGHEKLFF. CDR3 DNA: TGTGCCAGCAGAAACGGACAGGGTCATGAAAAACTGTTTTTT.

This clonotype occurred a few times. The J gene is TRBJ2-1, the V gene TRBV3-1; 8 bases match TRBD2. Trimming at V came to 0 bases and at J to 5 bases, leaving 12 bases not matched to a gene. The CDR3 consists of 18 residues. The germline V gene has CDR1 LGHDT and CDR2 YNNKEL (reference sequence). CDR3 protein: CASSQDWEREIGNNEQFF. CDR3 in DNA: TGTGCCAGCAGCCAAGATTGGGAGCGGGAGATAGGAAACAATGAGCAGTTCTTC.

This clonotype has a handful of counts. The chain joins TRBV12-3 or TRBV12-4 to TRBJ2-7; a weak D match, TRBD2 (5 bases). The CDR3 sequence is 13 residues long. With 2 bases removed from V and 2 bases from J, the gap between germline ends came to 7 bases. The CDR3, as DNA: TGTGCCAGCAGTTTAACACTAGCCTACGAGCAGTACTTC. As protein: CASSLTLAYEQYF.

This clonotype was picked up a small number of times. The V gene is TRBV10-3, the J gene TRBJ1-3; D is unclear. The germline V gene encodes CDR1 ENHRY and CDR2 SYGVKD. Trimming removed 4 bases from V and 3 bases from J, with 7 bases in between. The length of the CDR3 is 13 residues. The CDR3 nucleotides are TGTGCCATCAGTGCCCAGGATGGAAACACCATATATTTT. As protein: CAISAQDGNTIYF.

This clonotype was recorded at least ten times. V and J are TRBV6-5 and TRBJ2-1, with 11 bases aligning to TRBD2. The CDR3 has 18 residues. With 4 bases clipped from V and 0 bases from J, the junction kept 8 bases outside the gene matches. Germline V gene lookup returns CDR1 MNHEY and CDR2 SVGAGI. The CDR3 nucleotides read TGTGCCAGCAGTTCCCTGGGACTAGCGGTTAGCTCCTACAATGAGCAGTTCTTC. It codes for CASSSLGLAVSSYNEQFF.

This clonotype was seen more than once but under ten times. This sequence joins TRBV27 and TRBJ2-3; D might be TRBD2 (5 bases). CDR1 is MNHEY and CDR2 is SMNVEV in the germline V gene (reference sequence). The CDR3 is 15 residues long. V was trimmed by 5 bases and J by 0 bases, leaving 12 bases between them. The CDR3 nucleotides read TGTGCCAGCAGTCCTGCGGGCCGAAGCACAGATACGCAGTATTTT. This gives the protein CASSPAGRSTDTQYF.

The chain recombines TRBV28 with TRBJ2-3, with a possible D match to TRBD1 (6 bases). V lost 10 bases to trimming and J lost 2 bases, with 13 bases between them. This CDR3 region has 13 residues. CDR1 and CDR2 (germline): MDHEN, SYDVKM. The CDR3 bases are TGTGCCACCGGGACATTACACACAGATACGCAGTATTTT. Translated: CATGTLHTDTQYF.

There are a few counts of this clonotype. The gene calls are TRBV28 and TRBJ2-1; 9 bases align to TRBD2. V was pared by 7 bases and J by 5 bases, with 21 bases of the junction left unmatched. There are 19 residues in the CDR3. CDR1 and CDR2 from the germline V gene are MDHEN and SYDVKM. The CDR3 here is CASNPGRVRTSEINNEQFF. The DNA for the CDR3 is TGTGCCAGCAACCCCGGCAGAGTGAGGACTAGCGAGATAAACAATGAGCAGTTCTTC.

This clonotype has a handful of counts. The chain employs TRBV6-1 and TRBJ2-7; TRBD1 matches 7 bases. The trim removed 5 bases at V and 7 bases at J, leaving 11 bases unmatched. The CDR3 spans 14 residues. The germline gives CDR1 MNHNS, CDR2 SASEGT. The CDR3 spells CASSPQGRLGEQYV. DNA for the CDR3: TGTGCCAGCAGTCCACAGGGGCGGCTAGGGGAGCAGTACGTC.

This clonotype was counted between two and nine times. The chain combines TRBV6-1 with TRBJ2-2; D call uncertain. The germline CDR1 and CDR2 sequences are MNHNS and SASEGT. The V end was cut by 1 base, the J end by 6 bases, with 15 bases between. This CDR3 is 16 amino acids long. CDR3 DNA: TGTGCCAGCAGTGAAGAAGGCCCACCGGTATCCGGGGAGCTGTTTTTT. It translates to CASSEEGPPVSGELFF.

This clonotype was seen only a few times. The chain is built from TRBV10-3 and TRBJ2-3; 9 positions agree with TRBD2. CDR1 is ENHRY, CDR2 SYGVKD, per germline. V lost 5 bases and J lost 1; bases outside the gene matches: 4. The CDR3 totals 15 residues. The DNA of the CDR3 is TGTGCCATCAGTCCAGCGGGAGGCCGCACAGATACGCAGTATTTT. It codes for CAISPAGGRTDTQYF.

The chain joins TRBV12-3 or TRBV12-4 to TRBJ2-1; D is perhaps TRBD1 (5 bases). The CDR3 has 18 residues. The germline V and J ends were trimmed by 6 bases and 1 base, with 22 bases remaining between them. CDR3 protein: CASRPRIQGAPSYNEQFF. CDR3 in DNA: TGTGCCAGCAGGCCCAGGATTCAAGGGGCTCCGTCCTACAATGAGCAGTTCTTC.